This TCR beta chain originates from a study of response to subunit inactivated influenza vaccine. This clonotype was seen a few times. The CDR3 spans 13 residues. Germline V CDR1 and CDR2: LGHDT, YNNKEL (reference sequence). The ends were cut back, 0 bases at V and 15 bases at J, with 12 bases in the middle. From the RT-PCR reads, TCRdb called clonotypes with MiXCR, one entry per CDR3 protein. The table has 600,000 to 700,000 distinct CDR3 sequences, 11% to 15% seen once. The receptor comes from a man aged 45-60 years who received an inactivated influenza vaccine. Sequenced material: PBMCs from blood, taken 14 to 15 days before vaccination. The rearrangement links TRBV3-1 to TRBJ1-6; perhaps TRBD1 as D (5 bases). The CDR3 bases are TGTGCCAGCAGCCAAGACGGGGCCCCACTCCTCCACTTT. It yields the protein CASSQDGAPLLHF.